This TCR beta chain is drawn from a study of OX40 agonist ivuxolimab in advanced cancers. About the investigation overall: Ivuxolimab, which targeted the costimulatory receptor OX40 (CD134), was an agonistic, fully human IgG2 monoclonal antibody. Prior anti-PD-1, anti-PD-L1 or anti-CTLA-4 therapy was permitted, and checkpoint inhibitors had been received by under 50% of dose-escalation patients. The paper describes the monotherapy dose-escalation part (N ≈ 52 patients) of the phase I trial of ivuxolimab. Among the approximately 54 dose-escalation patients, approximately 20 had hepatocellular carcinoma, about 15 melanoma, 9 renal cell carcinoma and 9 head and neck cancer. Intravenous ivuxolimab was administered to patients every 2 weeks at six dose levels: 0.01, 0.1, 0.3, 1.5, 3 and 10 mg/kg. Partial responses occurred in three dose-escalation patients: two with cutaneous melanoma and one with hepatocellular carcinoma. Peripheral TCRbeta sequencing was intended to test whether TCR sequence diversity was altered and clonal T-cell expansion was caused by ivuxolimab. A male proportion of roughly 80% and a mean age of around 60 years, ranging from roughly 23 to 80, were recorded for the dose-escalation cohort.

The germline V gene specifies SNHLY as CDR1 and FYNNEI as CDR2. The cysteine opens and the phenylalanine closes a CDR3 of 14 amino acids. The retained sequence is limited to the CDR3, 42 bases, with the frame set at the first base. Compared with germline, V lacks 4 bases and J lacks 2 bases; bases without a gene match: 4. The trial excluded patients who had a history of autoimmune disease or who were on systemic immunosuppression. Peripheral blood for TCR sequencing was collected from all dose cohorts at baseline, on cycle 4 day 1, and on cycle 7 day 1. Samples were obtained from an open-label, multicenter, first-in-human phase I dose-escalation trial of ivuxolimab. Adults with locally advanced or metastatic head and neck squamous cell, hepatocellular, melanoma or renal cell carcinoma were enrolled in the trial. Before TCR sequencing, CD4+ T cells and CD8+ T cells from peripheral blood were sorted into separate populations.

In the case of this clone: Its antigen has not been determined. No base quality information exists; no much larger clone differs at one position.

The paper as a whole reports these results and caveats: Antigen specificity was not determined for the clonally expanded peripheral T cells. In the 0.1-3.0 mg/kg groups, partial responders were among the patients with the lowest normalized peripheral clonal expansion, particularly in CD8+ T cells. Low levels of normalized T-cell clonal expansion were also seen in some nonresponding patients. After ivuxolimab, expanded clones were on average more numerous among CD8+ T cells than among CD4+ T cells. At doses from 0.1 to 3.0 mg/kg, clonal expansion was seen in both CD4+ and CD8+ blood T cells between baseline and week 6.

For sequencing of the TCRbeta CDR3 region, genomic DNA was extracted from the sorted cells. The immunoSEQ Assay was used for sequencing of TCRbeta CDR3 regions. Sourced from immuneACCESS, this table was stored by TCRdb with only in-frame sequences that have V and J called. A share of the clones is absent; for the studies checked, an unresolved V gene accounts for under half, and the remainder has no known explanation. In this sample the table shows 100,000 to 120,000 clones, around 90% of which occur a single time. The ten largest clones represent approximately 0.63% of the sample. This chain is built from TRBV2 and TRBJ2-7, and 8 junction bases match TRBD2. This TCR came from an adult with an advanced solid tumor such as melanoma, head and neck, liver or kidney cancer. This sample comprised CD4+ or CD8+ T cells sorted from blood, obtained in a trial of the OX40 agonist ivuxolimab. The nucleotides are TGTGCCAGCAGTGGGTTGGGACTAGCCTACGAGCAGTACTTC. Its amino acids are CASSGLGLAYEQYF.